This TCR beta chain was identified in a study of cytomegalovirus exposure and HLA in healthy donors. Study-wide context: Previous work identified 95 million to 120 million unique TCR beta sequences from around 200 million T cells.

J lost 7 bases, V lost 3 bases, and 6 bases had no gene match. CDR1 and CDR2 (germline): SEHNR, FQNEAQ (reference sequence). The CDR3 is 13 amino acids. Notes on the study in general: Near-uniform donor sequencing depth was presumed by presence/absence analyses.

Use of 60 Vbeta and 13 Jbeta primers characterized the PCR. Profiling relied on immunoSEQ multiplex PCR, and the TCRdb table lists in-frame clones only, not all of them. The data hold some 130,000 clones, with about 70% observed a single time. Points on this clone: Its matching antigen is unknown.

The clonotype was recovered from a male donor in good health and CMV-seronegative. The V gene is TRBV7-9, the J gene TRBJ2-7, with TRBD1 matching 7 bases. The sequenced sample was PBMCs. Written as DNA, the CDR3 is TGTGCCAGCAGCTTGTCTCGGGACAGAGAGCAGTACTTC. This translates into CASSLSRDREQYF.